This TCR beta chain is from a study of T cell changes during pregnancy in multiple sclerosis. The table came from immunoSEQ multiplex PCR; TCRdb's copy has only in-frame clones and leaves some out. The sample lists about 40,000 clones; about 91% were seen once. CDR1 MNHEY and CDR2 SMNVEV come from the germline V gene (reference sequence). The CDR3 runs to 15 residues. J was trimmed by 2 bases and V by 4 bases; bases with no gene match: 5. This TCR derives from a female donor with multiple sclerosis, enrolled in a pregnancy study. The material sequenced was CD8+ T cells from peripheral blood mononuclear cells, taken before pregnancy. The chain is built from TRBV27 and TRBJ2-1; 7 bases match TRBD2. The chain's CDR3 is CASSSSSGTYNEQFF. As DNA, the CDR3 is TGTGCCAGCAGTTCGTCAAGCGGGACCTACAATGAGCAGTTCTTC.